A single sample gave rise to the 17 T cell receptor beta chains below, sequenced in a study of beta chain features in type 1 diabetes. For these receptors, no antigen is known. The study reverse transcribed the entire isolated RNA, so it sequenced expressed TCRB transcripts. Clones were read by immunoSEQ multiplex PCR, and TCRdb kept only the in-frame ones, dropping some. The sample carries 100,000 to 150,000 clones, about 18% recorded once. Points from the study as a whole: Shorter TCRB CDR3s, moderately but significantly so, marked every one of the four CD4+ subsets in Type 1 diabetes patients.

Sequenced: central memory CD4+ T cells from blood. The receptors shown here come from a man between 18 and 35 years old with type 1 diabetes.

This sequence joins TRBV19 and TRBJ2-1, with TRBD1 matching over 7 bases. CDR3 length: 13 residues. With 7 bases clipped from V and 0 bases from J, the junction kept 0 bases outside the gene matches. Germline V gene sequence: CDR1 LNHDA, CDR2 SQIVND (reference sequence). CDR3 in DNA: TGTGCCAGTACAGGGGGCTCCTACAATGAGCAGTTCTTC. Its translation is CASTGGSYNEQFF. The full variable domain, in which reference TRBV19 and TRBJ2-1 provide the parts outside the CDR3, is DGGITQSPKYLFRKEGQNVTLSCEQNLNHDAMYWYRQDPGQGLRLIYYSQIVNDFQKGDIAEGYSVSREKKESFPLTVTSAQKNPTAFYLCASTGGSYNEQFFGPGTRLTVL.

Turning to this clone: One junction end does not reproduce the germline sequence, and a read error may be involved. This sequence joins TRBV6-4 and TRBJ2-5, with D hard to call. Per the germline V gene, CDR1 is MRHNA and CDR2 is SNTAGT. This CDR3 comprises 12 residues. CDR3 sequence reads: CAISDREETQYF. The CDR3 coding sequence is TGTGCCATCAGTGATCGAGAAGAGACCCAGTACTTC.

The CDR3 DNA reads TGTGCCAGCAGCAGGGGAGAGCGGGGACTCTACGAGCAGTACTTC. It yields the protein CASSRGERGLYEQYF. The V gene is TRBV21-1, the J gene TRBJ2-7; the table's D call TRBD2 went unverified against the DNA. TRBV21-1 is labeled a pseudogene. This CDR3 has 15 residues.

V usage is TRBV5-4 and J usage is TRBJ1-1; D not certain. The ends were cut back, 0 bases at V and 0 bases at J, with 12 bases in the middle. Germline V CDR1 and CDR2: SGHNT, YYREEE (reference sequence). This CDR3 is 16 amino acids long. The CDR3 spells CASSLEIRNMNTEAFF. The CDR3 DNA reads TGTGCCAGCAGCTTGGAAATCAGGAACATGAACACTGAAGCTTTCTTT.

This clone came up many times. This chain uses TRBV6-4 with TRBJ2-7; D not certain. Trimming stripped 3 bases from V and 6 bases from J, with 9 bases between. The CDR3 contains 12 residues. In germline, CDR1 is MRHNA, CDR2 SNTAGT. CDR3 nucleotide sequence: TGTGCCAGCAGTGAGACTCTTGCCGAGCAGTACTTC. Protein product: CASSETLAEQYF.

V gene TRBV7-9 combines with J gene TRBJ2-7; tentatively, D is TRBD1 (6 bases). The germline CDR1 and CDR2 sequences are SEHNR and FQNEAQ (reference sequence). The CDR3 contains 15 residues. The V and J ends lost 5 bases and 0 bases respectively, with 14 bases between them. DNA for the CDR3: TGTGCCAGCAGCCCAGGGGCCTTTGGCTCCTACGAGCAGTACTTC. Translating gives CASSPGAFGSYEQYF.

The chain uses TRBV30 and TRBJ1-3, with no clear D. CDR1 GTSNPN and CDR2 SVGIG come from the germline V gene (reference sequence). Between the trimmed V and J ends, which lost 3 bases and 3 bases, there was a span of 9 bases. The CDR3 runs 13 residues. The CDR3 DNA reads as TGTGCCTGGAGAAGACCCATTGGAAACACCATATATTTT. Encoded protein: CAWRRPIGNTIYF. The variable domain in full, completed from reference TRBV30 and TRBJ1-3, reads SQTIHQWPATLVQPVGSPLSLECTVEGTSNPNLYWYRQAAGRGLQLLFYSVGIGQISSEVPQNLSASRPQDRQFILSSKKLLLSDSGFYLCAWRRPIGNTIYFGEGSWLTVV.

This clone appeared a few times. The chain has TRBV7-9 and TRBJ2-1; the match to TRBD1 covers 7 bases. Germline V gene data show CDR1 as SEHNR and CDR2 as FQNEAQ (reference sequence). This CDR3 is built from 17 residues. V trimming: 5 bases; J trimming: 0 bases; junction bases outside the gene matches: 10. The CDR3 bases are TGTGCCAGCAGCCCCAACAGGGGAAAGGGCTCCTACAATGAGCAGTTCTTC. Protein product: CASSPNRGKGSYNEQFF.

V usage is TRBV4-1 and J usage is TRBJ2-5; possibly TRBD2 for D (6 bases). The CDR3 spans 18 residues. Trimming removed 3 bases from V and 2 bases from J, with 22 bases in between. From germline, CDR1 is MGHRA and CDR2 YSYEKL. The CDR3 protein is CASSHLQEDAGLQETQYF. The CDR3 nucleotides are TGCGCCAGCAGCCACTTACAGGAGGACGCGGGGTTACAAGAGACCCAGTACTTC.

This clone was detected only a few times. CDR3 amino acids: CASSQDTPAGGTDTQYF. CDR3 in DNA: TGCGCCAGCAGCCAAGATACCCCTGCCGGGGGTACAGATACGCAGTATTTT. This chain joins TRBV4-3 and TRBJ2-3, with D maybe TRBD2 (6 bases). With 0 bases removed from V and 3 bases from J, the gap between germline ends came to 16 bases. Germline lookup yields CDR1 LGHNA and CDR2 YSLEER. This CDR3 region has 17 residues.

This clone was detected once. This rearrangement joins TRBV5-1 to TRBJ1-6; D perhaps matches TRBD1 (6 bases). Germline CDR1 is SGHRS and CDR2 is YFSETQ. The CDR3 covers 14 residues. Trimming removed 7 bases from V and 10 bases from J, with 18 bases in between. CDR3 amino acids: CASRGETGGSPLHF. The CDR3 bases are TGCGCCAGCCGTGGAGAGACAGGAGGATCACCCCTCCACTTT. Combining the CDR3 with reference TRBV5-1 and TRBJ1-6 gives the whole variable domain KAGVTQTPRYLIKTRGQQVTLSCSPISGHRSVSWYQQTPGQGLQFLFEYFSETQRNKGNFPGRFSGRQFSNSRSEMNVSTLELGDSALYLCASRGETGGSPLHFGNGTRLTVT.

This clone appeared a few times. The chain carries TRBV29-1 and TRBJ2-3, with 14 nucleotides matching TRBD2. After removal of 6 bases from V and 1 base from J, the junction contained 9 bases not matched to a gene. The germline CDR1 and CDR2 sequences are SQVTM and ANQGSEA. The CDR3 contains 17 residues. The CDR3 spells CSVPGTSGRWGTDTQYF. For the CDR3, the DNA is TGCAGCGTGCCCGGGACTAGCGGGAGATGGGGCACAGATACGCAGTATTTT.

This clone was seen only once. This sequence joins TRBV18 and TRBJ1-1; D perhaps matches TRBD1 (6 bases). Germline assignment: CDR1 KGHSH and CDR2 LQKENI. CDR3 length: 14 residues. Trimming removed 1 base from V and 12 bases from J, with 18 bases in between. The CDR3, as DNA: TGTGCCAGCTCACCACAATGGAGTTACAGGGTGACTTTCTTT. This sequence encodes CASSPQWSYRVTFF.

CDR3 DNA sequence: TGTGCCAGCAGTTCCACGGACAGGAGGGATGGCTACACCTTC. Its translation: CASSSTDRRDGYTF. J is TRBJ1-2 and V is TRBV27; 7 nucleotides match TRBD1. J was trimmed by 6 bases and V by 4 bases; bases with no gene match: 8. Per the germline V gene, CDR1 is MNHEY and CDR2 is SMNVEV (reference sequence). The CDR3 covers 14 residues.

In its sample, this clone was seen a few times. J is TRBJ2-2 and V is TRBV5-1; D is possibly TRBD1 (5 bases). Trimming took off 1 base at V and 1 base at J, with 8 bases between the two ends. Germline values: CDR1 SGHRS, CDR2 YFSETQ. The CDR3 is 15 residues long. CDR3 sequence: CASSLQTGNTGELFF. In DNA form, the CDR3 reads TGCGCCAGCAGCTTGCAAACAGGGAACACCGGGGAGCTGTTTTTT.

This clone has only a few counts. Other DNA sequences of this sample code for an identical CDR3. This sequence joins TRBV4-3 and TRBJ2-5; D possibly corresponds to TRBD2 (6 bases). V was shortened by 0 bases and J by 4 bases, with 6 bases between the two germline ends. The CDR3 covers 13 residues. CDR1 and CDR2 from the germline V gene are LGHNA and YSLEER. The DNA of the CDR3 is TGCGCCAGCAGCCAAGAGCGGGGAGAGACCCAGTACTTC. Its translation is CASSQERGETQYF.

This sequence joins TRBV29-1 and TRBJ2-1; 7 bases map to TRBD1. Germline CDR1 and CDR2: SQVTM and ANQGSEA. V was pared by 2 bases and J by 4 bases, with 5 bases of the junction left unmatched. The CDR3 covers 14 residues. DNA of the CDR3: TGCAGCGTTGAATCCCAGGGGGTATACAATGAGCAGTTCTTC. Residues: CSVESQGVYNEQFF.